This TCR beta chain came from a study of early T cells in non-severe SARS-CoV-2 infection. The CDR3 has 13 residues. The junction had 9 bases not matched to a gene; V was cut back by 10 bases and J by 4 bases. CDR1 and CDR2 (germline): MNHEY, SVGAGI. TCRdb reprocessed the 5' RACE reads with MiXCR, giving one entry per CDR3 protein. The sample includes around 100,000 distinct CDR3 sequences, around 13% seen only once; the top ten take 6% to 7.5%. The V gene is TRBV6-5, the J gene TRBJ1-1; 7 nucleotides agree with TRBD1. Sequencing was done on a sample of whole blood. The clonotype originates from an adult who was a healthcare worker with PCR-confirmed SARS-CoV-2 infection or an uninfected control (not recorded which). The DNA of the CDR3 is TGTGCCACCCTACAGGGGTTCGGCACTGAAGCTTTCTTT. This sequence encodes CATLQGFGTEAFF.